This T cell receptor beta chain appears in the sequencing data of a study of T cells in Graves' hyperthyroidism and ophthalmopathy. Findings of the study overall: Most thyroid clonotypes expanded above 0.001 were also detected in blood.

This clonotype has a count of ten or more. As yet, its antigen is unknown. V was clipped by 4 bases and J by 0 bases; unmatched bases: 5. The CDR3 spans 15 residues. The germline CDR1 and CDR2 sequences are SNHLY and FYNNEI. Template material for amplifying TCR beta CDR3 regions consisted of RNA transcripts. First-round RT-PCR of the TCR CDR3 relied on the HTBI primer set. TCRdb reprocessed the multiplex PCR reads via MiXCR and lists one record per CDR3 protein. Seen here are 300,000 to 400,000 distinct CDR3 sequences, around 23% observed once, and the top ten hold over 40%. The receptor was derived from a woman aged 45-59 years with Graves' hyperthyroidism. Sample: blood. The rearrangement uses TRBV2 and TRBJ1-2; TRBD1 agrees at 7 bases. The CDR3 reads CASSGRDSPNYGYTF. The DNA for the CDR3 is TGTGCCAGCAGTGGCCGGGACAGCCCTAACTATGGCTACACCTTC. The full variable domain, with the rest looked up from reference TRBV2 and TRBJ1-2, is EPEVTQTPSHQVTQMGQEVILRCVPISNHLYFYWYRQILGQKVEFLVSFYNNEISEKSEIFDDQFSVERPDGSNFTLKIRSTKLEDSAMYFCASSGRDSPNYGYTFGSGTRLTVV.